This T cell receptor beta chain derives from a study of T cells expressing NK-cell markers. Study summary: Of eight sequenced donors, seven were HCMV-seropositive and one HCMV-seronegative.

General study findings and limits: In a group of roughly 6 donors, dominant NKG2C+ clonotypes represented roughly 1.0-7.0% of CD8+ T cells.

The germline CDR1 and CDR2 sequences are SGHTA and FQGTGA. The CDR3 sequence is 14 residues long. Notes on this clonotype: The antigen is not known.

Reprocessing the 5' RACE reads, TCRdb reports a single entry for every CDR3 protein and omits DNA. Its listing shows about 390,000 distinct CDR3 sequences. The TCR comes from a woman aged 45-65 years in good health. The genes are TRBV7-3 and TRBJ2-1; TCRdb gives TRBD2 as the D gene, but with no DNA this cannot be confirmed. Specimen: blood T cells: a sorted CD56 or NKG2C T cell subset, CD4+ or CD8+ T cells, or bulk PBMC T cells (not recorded which). The CDR3 loop is CASSTSGTPNEQFF.